This T cell receptor beta chain comes out of a study of response to subunit inactivated influenza vaccine. The study's findings and limits: Authors suggested few new T cells are recruited by each seasonal influenza vaccination.

The CDR3 covers 16 residues. Germline loops: CDR1 SGHKS, CDR2 YYEKEE (reference sequence). The V and J ends lost 2 bases and 0 bases, in that order; junction bases with no gene match: 6. TCRdb processed the RT-PCR reads anew with MiXCR; each CDR3 protein has one entry. This sample yields approximately 520,000 distinct CDR3 sequences, of which approximately 24% are seen a single time; about 1.9% belongs to the top ten. This clonotype was seen repeatedly, ten times or more. Its specificity is unknown. V is TRBV5-5 and J is TRBJ2-5; 8 bases map to TRBD2. This specimen was CD4+ T cells sorted from PBMCs, taken 5 to 6 days after vaccination. The TCR comes from a man aged 50-59 years who received an inactivated influenza vaccine. This CDR3 is CASSFSSGSYQETQYF. As DNA, the CDR3 is TGTGCCAGCAGCTTCTCCAGCGGGAGTTACCAAGAGACCCAGTACTTC.